Included here is one TCR beta chain sequence, with context. The assay was immunoSEQ multiplex PCR, and TCRdb's table has in-frame clones only and misses some. The table has 210,000 or so clones, around 84% seen once. This CDR3 is 18 amino acids long. V lost 6 bases and J lost 0; bases outside the gene matches: 14. Germline V gene sequence: CDR1 MNHEY, CDR2 SVGEGT. The data were taken from a study of blood T cell repertoires in COVID-19. Sequenced: peripheral blood. V and J are TRBV6-2 or TRBV6-3 and TRBJ2-5; the match to TRBD1 covers 9 bases. The origin of this receptor is a woman older than 75 with active or convalescent COVID-19. In DNA, the CDR3 is TGTGCCAGCAGCCGCGTGGGGACAGGGTTTCGCTACCAAGAGACCCAGTACTTC. It codes for CASSRVGTGFRYQETQYF.